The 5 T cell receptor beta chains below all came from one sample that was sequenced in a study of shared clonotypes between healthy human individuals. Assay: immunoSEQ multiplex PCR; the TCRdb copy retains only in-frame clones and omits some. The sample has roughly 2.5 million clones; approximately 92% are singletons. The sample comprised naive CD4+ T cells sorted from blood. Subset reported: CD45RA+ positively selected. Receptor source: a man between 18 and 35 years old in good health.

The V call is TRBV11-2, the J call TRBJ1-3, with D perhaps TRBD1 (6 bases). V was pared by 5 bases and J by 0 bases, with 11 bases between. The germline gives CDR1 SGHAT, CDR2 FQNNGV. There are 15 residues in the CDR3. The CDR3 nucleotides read TGTGCCAGCAGCCCGGGACATTACTCTGGAAACACCATATATTTT. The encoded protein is CASSPGHYSGNTIYF.

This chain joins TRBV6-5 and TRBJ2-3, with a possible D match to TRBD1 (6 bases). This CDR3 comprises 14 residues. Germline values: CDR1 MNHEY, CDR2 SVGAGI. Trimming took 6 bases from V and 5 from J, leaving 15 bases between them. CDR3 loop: CASRRTASGDTQYF. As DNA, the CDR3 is TGTGCCAGCAGAAGGACAGCCTCCGGAGATACGCAGTATTTT.

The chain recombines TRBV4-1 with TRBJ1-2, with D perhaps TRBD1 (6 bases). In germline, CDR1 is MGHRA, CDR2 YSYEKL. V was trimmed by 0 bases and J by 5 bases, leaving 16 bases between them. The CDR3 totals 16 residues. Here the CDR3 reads CASSQDNFGTPYGYTF. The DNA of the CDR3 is TGCGCCAGCAGCCAAGATAATTTTGGGACACCATATGGCTACACCTTC.

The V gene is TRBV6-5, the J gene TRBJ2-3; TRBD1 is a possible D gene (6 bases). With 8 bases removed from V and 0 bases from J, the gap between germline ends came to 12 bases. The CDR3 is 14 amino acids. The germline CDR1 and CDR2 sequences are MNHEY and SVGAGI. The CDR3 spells CASLETGSTDTQYF. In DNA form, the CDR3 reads TGTGCCAGCCTCGAAACAGGGAGCACAGATACGCAGTATTTT.

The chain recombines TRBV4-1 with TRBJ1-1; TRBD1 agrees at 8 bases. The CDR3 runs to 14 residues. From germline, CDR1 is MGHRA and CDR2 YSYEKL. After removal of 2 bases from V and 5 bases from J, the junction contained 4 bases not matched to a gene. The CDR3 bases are TGCGCCAGCAGCCAACCGGACAGGGAAACTGAAGCTTTCTTT. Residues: CASSQPDRETEAFF.